This TCR beta chain emerged from a study of blood T cell repertoires in COVID-19 (dated by TCRdb to 2018 to 2020). Background for the entire study: Samples from collaborators originated in the United States, Italy and Spain and spanned both the acute and convalescent phases of COVID-19. The material from the prospective study consisted of cDNA or gDNA derived from T cells, B-cell-depleted T cells, or PBMCs. The repertoires were released in a freely available public database meant as a resource for research on the immune response to SARS-CoV-2. The samples were drawn from the first 160 participants of the ongoing ImmuneRACE study and from over 950 subjects provided by 6 global collaborators. Sample metadata almost always included a de-identified subject ID, COVID-19 status, age in years and sex. The dataset comprised deeply sampled blood TCRbeta repertoires from subjects exposed to, actively infected with, or recovered from COVID-19. HLA class I and class II types, where available, came from metadata supplied by the sample provider rather than from assay-based typing.

A remark on this clone: It lacks a known antigen. There are no base qualities to consult, and no much larger clone falls within one base.

V loses 0 bases at its end and J loses 1 base; junction bases beyond the gene matches: 1. The germline V gene specifies SGDLS as CDR1 and YYNGEE as CDR2. The cysteine opens and the phenylalanine closes a CDR3 of 15 amino acids. CDR3 DNA is the only sequence kept; it has 45 bases, read in frame from the first base. The collaborating institutions used their own protocols to collect whole blood in K2EDTA tubes. Collaborator samples were shipped for TCRbeta analysis as frozen whole blood, isolated PBMCs, or DNA extracted from either sample type. Overall study results and their limits: The quantity of clinical and demographic metadata differed by source and by participant and was supplied without curation.

TCRbeta CDR3 regions were amplified from genomic DNA using the immunoSEQ Assay, a bias-controlled multiplex PCR. On the authors' methods: Within the assay, amplification of reference gene primers was used to estimate how many nucleated cells each sample contained. Sequence reads were collapsed and filtered to measure the absolute abundance of every unique TCRbeta CDR3 rearrangement. For each sample, productive Simpson clonality was calculated as the square root of Simpson's diversity index over productive rearrangements. The table was pulled from immuneACCESS by TCRdb, which kept in-frame rearrangements only. Such tables lose some clones; where checked, under half of the loss comes from unresolved V genes, and the rest has no known cause. Clone size and V and J calls were adopted from that table, with D and trimming inferred from the DNA. This sample lists about 180,000 clones; almost 80% were detected once. The ten most abundant clones make up 26% of the sample.

Material: peripheral blood. The receptor was isolated from a woman in her 70s with acute or convalescent COVID-19. The chain couples TRBV9 to TRBJ2-3, and TRBD2 matches 8 of the central bases. CDR3 sequence: CASSVGAGGTDTQYF. The nucleotides read TGTGCCAGCAGCGTAGGAGCGGGAGGCACAGATACGCAGTATTTT.